A single sample is the source of the 20 T cell receptor beta chains below, sequenced in a study of cytomegalovirus exposure and HLA in healthy donors. PCR employed 60 Vbeta and 13 Jbeta primers. Method: immunoSEQ multiplex PCR; TCRdb's copy keeps in-frame clones and lacks some. The sample consists of more than 85,000 clones, about 70% of them appearing once. The sample taken for sequencing was PBMCs. The receptors were sampled from a young man in good health and CMV-seronegative.

The sample holds a few counts of this clone. The V and J genes are TRBV10-3 and TRBJ1-4, with D perhaps TRBD1 (5 bases). CDR3 length: 14 residues. Germline V gene sequence: CDR1 ENHRY, CDR2 SYGVKD. The V gene lost 6 bases and the J gene lost 5 bases, with 13 bases spanning the gap. The DNA for the CDR3 is TGTGCCATCAGCGCCGACAGTAGGAATGAAAAACTGTTTTTT. It encodes CAISADSRNEKLFF.

V usage is TRBV30 and J usage is TRBJ2-5; 9 bases are shared with TRBD1. The J call is in doubt because the DNA end fits TRBJ2-7 better. The CDR3 runs to 16 residues. The germline gives CDR1 GTSNPN, CDR2 SVGIG (reference sequence). This chain's CDR3 is CAWRKRGGTGPYEQYF. In nucleotides, the CDR3 is TGTGCCTGGAGGAAGAGGGGAGGGACAGGGCCCTACGAGCAGTACTTC.

This chain joins TRBV11-3 and TRBJ1-2; D is unclear. The ends were cut back, 5 bases at V and 1 base at J, with 20 bases in the middle. From germline, CDR1 is SGHNT and CDR2 YENEEA. The CDR3 runs to 17 residues. Here the CDR3 reads CASSPVDKFTFNYGYTF. The CDR3 DNA reads TGTGCCAGCAGCCCTGTCGACAAGTTCACTTTTAACTATGGCTACACCTTC.

This sequence joins TRBV5-1 and TRBJ2-5; 11 bases match TRBD1. CDR1 is SGHRS and CDR2 is YFSETQ in the germline V gene. Trimming cost V 4 bases and J 7 bases; bases outside gene matches: 9. The CDR3 is made up of 15 amino acids. Written as DNA, the CDR3 is TGCGCCAGCAGCGAACAGGGACAGGGGGTTGGGACCCAGTACTTC. Its translation is CASSEQGQGVGTQYF.

V usage is TRBV19 and J usage is TRBJ2-1; 8 bases agree with TRBD1. V lost 6 bases and J lost 2; bases outside the gene matches: 3. This CDR3 spans 14 amino acids. Germline-derived CDR1 and CDR2 are LNHDA and SQIVND (reference sequence). As DNA, the CDR3 is TGTGCCAGTAGCGGACAGGGCGCCTACAATGAGCAGTTCTTC. Amino acids: CASSGQGAYNEQFF.

The gene calls are TRBV20-1 and TRBJ1-1; D not resolved. Germline loops: CDR1 DFQATT, CDR2 SNEGSKA (reference sequence). V was pared by 6 bases and J by 8 bases, with 10 bases between. The CDR3 runs 10 residues. The CDR3 reads CSALKREAFF. The CDR3 DNA sequence: TGCAGTGCCCTAAAGCGAGAAGCTTTCTTT.

This rearrangement joins TRBV28 to TRBJ1-3; possibly TRBD1 for D (6 bases). V dropped 3 bases and J dropped 0 bases, with 12 bases sitting between them. Per the germline V gene, CDR1 is MDHEN and CDR2 is SYDVKM. The CDR3 spans 16 residues. This CDR3 reads CASSLPGHYSGNTIYF. For the CDR3, the DNA is TGTGCCAGCAGTTTGCCGGGACACTACTCTGGAAACACCATATATTTT.

V and J are TRBV28 and TRBJ2-7; a weak D match, TRBD1 (6 bases). The V and J ends lost 6 bases and 4 bases respectively, with 19 bases between them. Germline values: CDR1 MDHEN, CDR2 SYDVKM. The CDR3 length is 15 residues. The CDR3 loop is CASSQVDRSDYEQYF. CDR3 sequence (DNA): TGTGCCAGCAGCCAGGTGGACAGATCGGATTACGAGCAGTACTTC.

J is TRBJ2-1 and V is TRBV7-9, with unresolved D. This CDR3 is built from 15 residues. V was trimmed by 4 bases and J by 0 bases, leaving 10 bases between them. Germline V CDR1 and CDR2: SEHNR, FQNEAQ (reference sequence). The CDR3 nucleotides are TGTGCCAGCAGCTCGACTCTGTTCTCCTACAATGAGCAGTTCTTC. Amino acid sequence: CASSSTLFSYNEQFF. Full variable domain (remainder filled in from reference TRBV7-9 and TRBJ2-1): DTGVSQNPRHKITKRGQNVTFRCDPISEHNRLYWYRQTLGQGPEFLTYFQNEAQLEKSRLLSDRFSAERPKGSFSTLEIQRTEQGDSAMYLCASSSTLFSYNEQFFGPGTRLTVL.

This clone was counted between two and nine times. The chain couples TRBV19 to TRBJ2-1, with a possible D match to TRBD2 (6 bases). Trimming cost V 7 bases and J 3 bases, with 19 bases left between them. CDR3 length: 16 residues. Germline values: CDR1 LNHDA, CDR2 SQIVND (reference sequence). DNA for the CDR3: TGTGCCAGTATGGGGAGAGGCGGGAAAGGCTACAATGAGCAGTTCTTC. Translating it yields CASMGRGGKGYNEQFF. Complete variable domain (other parts from reference TRBV19 and TRBJ2-1): DGGITQSPKYLFRKEGQNVTLSCEQNLNHDAMYWYRQDPGQGLRLIYYSQIVNDFQKGDIAEGYSVSREKKESFPLTVTSAQKNPTAFYLCASMGRGGKGYNEQFFGPGTRLTVL.

J is TRBJ1-1 and V is TRBV18, with D tentatively TRBD1 (5 bases). V lost 4 bases and J lost 1, with 7 bases in between. The CDR3 is 13 residues long. The V gene's germline CDR1 is KGHSH and CDR2 LQKENI. The DNA for the CDR3 is TGTGCCAGCTCACTGGACACGAACACTGAAGCTTTCTTT. The encoded protein is CASSLDTNTEAFF.

This clone has just a few counts. The chain has TRBV27 and TRBJ2-1; no firm D call. CDR3 length: 12 residues. In germline, CDR1 is MNHEY, CDR2 SMNVEV (reference sequence). Trimming left V 5 bases short and J 9 bases short, with 11 bases between. The CDR3 bases are TGTGCCAGCAGTCCCCTAAGAGGTGAGCAGTTCTTC. This gives the protein CASSPLRGEQFF.

The gene calls are TRBV10-3 and TRBJ2-3, with 8 bases identical to TRBD2. The J segment lost 2 bases and the V segment lost 9 bases, leaving 7 bases of the junction unmatched. This CDR3 spans 14 amino acids. Germline CDR1 ENHRY, CDR2 SYGVKD. Here the CDR3 DNA reads TGTGCCATTGCGCTAGCGGGTGACACAGATACGCAGTATTTT. Its protein is CAIALAGDTDTQYF.

The V and J genes are TRBV9 and TRBJ2-3; D is unresolved. V was trimmed by 3 bases and J by 0 bases, leaving 8 bases between them. The CDR3 covers 14 residues. Germline CDR1 and CDR2: SGDLS and YYNGEE. In DNA, the CDR3 is TGTGCCAGCAGCGCCGGCGGTAGCACAGATACGCAGTATTTT. Encoded protein: CASSAGGSTDTQYF.

The chain has TRBV6-6 and TRBJ2-7; tentative D call: TRBD2 (6 bases). Trimming stripped 7 bases from V and 3 bases from J, with 13 bases between. The CDR3 is 13 residues long. Germline V lookup: CDR1 MNHNY, CDR2 SVGAGI (reference sequence). CDR3 residues: CASTVGDFYEQYF. The CDR3 coding sequence is TGTGCCAGCACCGTTGGGGACTTCTACGAGCAGTACTTC.

The DNA of the CDR3 is TGTGCCAGCAGCACAGGGGGCTCTGGAAACACCATATATTTT. Translating it yields CASSTGGSGNTIYF. The gene calls are TRBV2 and TRBJ1-3; 8 nucleotides line up with TRBD1. This CDR3 is built from 14 residues. The ends lost 6 bases at V and 0 bases at J; junction bases unmatched: 1. Germline V gene sequence: CDR1 SNHLY, CDR2 FYNNEI.

This clone was seen a handful of times. The chain recombines TRBV11-2 with TRBJ2-1, with 12 bases identical to TRBD2. The V and J ends lost 5 bases and 0 bases, in that order; junction bases with no gene match: 11. Germline V gives CDR1 SGHAT, CDR2 FQNNGV. The CDR3 covers 19 residues. The CDR3 DNA reads TGTGCCAGCAGCCCACTAGCGGGAGGACTTCAAAGCTCCTACAATGAGCAGTTCTTC. Amino acids: CASSPLAGGLQSSYNEQFF.

This rearrangement joins TRBV7-9 to TRBJ1-4, with TRBD1 as a possible D gene (6 bases). Germline-derived CDR1 and CDR2 are SEHNR and FQNEAQ (reference sequence). Trimming removed 5 bases from V and 0 bases from J, with 10 bases in between. The CDR3 has 15 residues. The CDR3 coding sequence is TGTGCCAGCAGCCGAGGGGGTTCAACTAATGAAAAACTGTTTTTT. Amino acid sequence: CASSRGGSTNEKLFF.

The chain joins TRBV5-1 to TRBJ1-4; a possible D gene is TRBD1 (5 bases). There are 16 residues in the CDR3. Germline CDR1 SGHRS, CDR2 YFSETQ. Between the trimmed V and J ends, which lost 4 bases and 2 bases, there was a span of 15 bases. The CDR3 region is CASSLGLPGTNEKLFF. CDR3 sequence (DNA): TGCGCCAGCAGCCTGGGACTTCCGGGGACTAATGAAAAACTGTTTTTT.

This clone has only one observation. This chain connects TRBV5-1 to TRBJ2-7, with TRBD1 matching over 9 bases. Germline V gene sequence: CDR1 SGHRS, CDR2 YFSETQ. The CDR3 spans 13 residues. The trim removed 5 bases at V and 4 bases at J, leaving 4 bases unmatched. Written as DNA, the CDR3 is TGCGCCAGCAGAGTGGACAGGGGATACGAGCAGTACTTC. Translating gives CASRVDRGYEQYF.